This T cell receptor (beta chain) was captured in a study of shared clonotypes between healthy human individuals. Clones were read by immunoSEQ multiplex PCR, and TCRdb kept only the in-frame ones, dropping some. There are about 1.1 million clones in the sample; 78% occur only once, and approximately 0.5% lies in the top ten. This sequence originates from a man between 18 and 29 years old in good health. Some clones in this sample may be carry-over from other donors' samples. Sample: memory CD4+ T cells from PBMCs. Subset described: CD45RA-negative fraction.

CDR3 sequence (DNA): TGCGCCAGCAGCACCGGGGAGCGGGGTCCACGCACAGATACGCAGTATTTT. Encoded protein: CASSTGERGPRTDTQYF. The rearrangement joins TRBV5-1 to TRBJ2-3, with 7 bases aligning to TRBD2. CDR1 and CDR2 (germline): SGHRS, YFSETQ. The CDR3 runs 17 residues. V gave up 4 bases and J gave up 1 base; unmatched junction bases: 12.